The rows below give T cell receptor beta chains drawn from one sample of a study of CXCR3-negative and CXCR3-positive naive CD8 T cells. Reprocessing the 5' RACE reads, TCRdb reports a single entry for every CDR3 protein and omits DNA. The sample's table shows 2,500 to 3,000 distinct CDR3 sequences. The sequenced sample consisted of naive CXCR3+ CD8+ T cells from blood. These receptors were taken from a human donor in good health. Some clones in this sample may be carry-over from other donors' samples. Both conserved end residues are part of each CDR3. Clone sizes are given selectively: once, few, many, or a class where the clone is expanded.

j_call clone_size v_call cdr3_aa
TRBJ2-2 - TRBV7-8 CASSLVNAGTGELFF
TRBJ2-7 medium-sized TRBV20-1 CSARQVSEQYF
TRBJ2-5 medium-sized TRBV7-9 CASSFESQETQYF
TRBJ1-1 medium-sized TRBV30 CAWRGAMNTEAFF
TRBJ1-2 medium-sized TRBV20-1 CSAQLVVVNYGYTF
TRBJ2-7 medium-sized TRBV12-3/TRBV12-4 CASSPGGPEQYF
TRBJ2-1 medium-sized TRBV11-3 CASSSRSQPYNEQFF
TRBJ2-3 medium-sized TRBV29-1 CSVERSGAPKYTQYF
TRBJ1-2 medium-sized TRBV6-5 CASSYSGWGNYGYTF
TRBJ2-7 medium-sized TRBV20-1 CSARDQGSEQYF
TRBJ1-2 - TRBV30 CAWSEGGGDGYTF
TRBJ2-7 medium-sized TRBV14 CASSQVPGGYEQYF
TRBJ2-7 medium-sized TRBV5-1 CASSLDMFNEQYF